This TCR beta chain was sequenced for a study of blood T cells in healthy people across ages. General study points: Getting older went along with TCR beta diversity per million T cells dropping roughly linearly.

Concerning this clonotype: The antigen remains undetermined.

Alongside a J-beta primer mix, a sample-barcoded 5' primer served in a second PCR lasting roughly 7 to 11 cycles. TCRdb ran MiXCR on the 5' RACE reads and lists one entry per CDR3 protein. This table has over 600,000 distinct CDR3 sequences, roughly 43% appearing once. The germline V gene has CDR1 MDHEN and CDR2 SYDVKM. CDR3 length: 18 amino acids. V shed 5 bases, J shed 5 bases, and the junction held 18 bases outside the gene matches. The clonotype originates from a man older than 75 in good health. The chain joins TRBV28 to TRBJ2-1; 7 positions match TRBD2. Sequencing was done on a sample of blood. The CDR3 loop is CASSQQRRASGRDNEQFF. CDR3 DNA: TGTGCCAGCAGTCAACAAAGGAGGGCTAGCGGAAGAGACAATGAGCAGTTCTTC.